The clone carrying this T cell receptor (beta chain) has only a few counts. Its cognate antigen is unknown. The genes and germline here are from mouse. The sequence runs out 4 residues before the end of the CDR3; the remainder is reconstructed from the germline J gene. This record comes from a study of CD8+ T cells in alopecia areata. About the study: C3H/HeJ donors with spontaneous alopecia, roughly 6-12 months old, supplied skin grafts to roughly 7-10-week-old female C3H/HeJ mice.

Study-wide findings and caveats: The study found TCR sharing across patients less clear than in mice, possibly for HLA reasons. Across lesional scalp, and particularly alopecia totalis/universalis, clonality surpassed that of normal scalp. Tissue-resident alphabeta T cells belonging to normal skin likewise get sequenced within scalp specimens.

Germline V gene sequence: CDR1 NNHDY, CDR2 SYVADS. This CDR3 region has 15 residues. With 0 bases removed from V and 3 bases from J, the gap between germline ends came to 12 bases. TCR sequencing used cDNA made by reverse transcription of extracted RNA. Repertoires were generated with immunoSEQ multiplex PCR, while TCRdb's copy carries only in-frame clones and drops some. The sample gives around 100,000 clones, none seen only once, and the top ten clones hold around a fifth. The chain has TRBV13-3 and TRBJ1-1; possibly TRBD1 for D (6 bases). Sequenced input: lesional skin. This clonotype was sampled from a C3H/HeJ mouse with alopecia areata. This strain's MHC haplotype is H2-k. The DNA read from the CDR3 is TGTGCCAGCAGTGATGCATACAGGGAGGACACA. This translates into CASSDAYREDT. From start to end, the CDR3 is CASSDAYREDTEVFF.